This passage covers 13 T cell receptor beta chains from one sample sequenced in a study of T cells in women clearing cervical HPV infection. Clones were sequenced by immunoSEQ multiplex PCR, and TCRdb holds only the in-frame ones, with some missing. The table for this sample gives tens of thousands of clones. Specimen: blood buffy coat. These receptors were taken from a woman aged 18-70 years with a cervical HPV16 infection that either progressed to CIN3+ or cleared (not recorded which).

CDR3 DNA (partial): TGTGCCAGCAGTCAGGGGAATTCACCG. Translated, it gives CASSQGNSP. From start to end, the CDR3 is CASSQGNSPLFF. This chain links TRBV2 with TRBJ2-2, with a weak D call TRBD1 (6 bases). The DNA ends 3 residues before the CDR3 does, and the rest of the CDR3 is filled in from the germline J gene. Germline V gives CDR1 SNHLY, CDR2 FYNNEI. This CDR3 comprises 12 residues.

The chain's CDR3 is CASSESSGANVLTF. CDR3 bases read: TGCGCCAGCTCAGAGTCCTCTGGGGCCAACGTC. The rearrangement links TRBV10-1 to TRBJ2-6; D gene unclear. Read coverage stops 3 residues before the CDR3 terminus; the germline J gene supplies the remainder. The CDR3 length is 14 residues. The ends were cut back, 8 bases at V and 0 bases at J, with 8 bases in the middle. CDR1 and CDR2 from the germline V gene are WNHNN and SYGVQD (reference sequence).

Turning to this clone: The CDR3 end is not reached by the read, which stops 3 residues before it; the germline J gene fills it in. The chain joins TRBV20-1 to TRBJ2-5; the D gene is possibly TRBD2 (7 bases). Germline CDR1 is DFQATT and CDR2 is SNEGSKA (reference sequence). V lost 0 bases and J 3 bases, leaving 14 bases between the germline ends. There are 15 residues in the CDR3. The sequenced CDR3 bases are TGCAGTGCTAGAGATGGAGGGGGGGCCGAAGAGACC. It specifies CSARDGGGAEET. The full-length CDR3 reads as CSARDGGGAEETQYF.

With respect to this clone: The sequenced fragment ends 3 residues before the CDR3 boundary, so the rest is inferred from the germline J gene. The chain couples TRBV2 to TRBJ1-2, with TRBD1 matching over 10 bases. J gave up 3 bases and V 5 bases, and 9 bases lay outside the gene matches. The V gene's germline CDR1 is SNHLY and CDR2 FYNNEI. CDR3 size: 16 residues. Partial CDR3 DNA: TGTGCCAGCAGTTACTCCGAGGACAGGGGGGACTATGGC. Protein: CASSYSEDRGDYG. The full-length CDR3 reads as CASSYSEDRGDYGYTF.

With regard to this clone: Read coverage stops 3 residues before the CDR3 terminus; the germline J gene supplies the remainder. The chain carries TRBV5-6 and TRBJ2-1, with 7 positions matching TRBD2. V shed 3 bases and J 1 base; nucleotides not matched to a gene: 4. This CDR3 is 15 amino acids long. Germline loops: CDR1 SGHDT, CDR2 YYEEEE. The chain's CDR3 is CASSSPGGSYNEQFF. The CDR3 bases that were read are TGTGCCAGCAGCTCCCCGGGGGGTTCCTACAATGAG.

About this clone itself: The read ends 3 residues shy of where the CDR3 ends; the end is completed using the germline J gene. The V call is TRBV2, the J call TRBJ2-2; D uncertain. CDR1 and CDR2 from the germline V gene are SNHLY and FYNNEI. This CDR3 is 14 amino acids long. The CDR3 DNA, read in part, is TGTGCCAGCAGTGAGGGTCCAACTAATGAAAAG. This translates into CASSEGPTNEK. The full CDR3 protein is CASSEGPTNEKLFF.

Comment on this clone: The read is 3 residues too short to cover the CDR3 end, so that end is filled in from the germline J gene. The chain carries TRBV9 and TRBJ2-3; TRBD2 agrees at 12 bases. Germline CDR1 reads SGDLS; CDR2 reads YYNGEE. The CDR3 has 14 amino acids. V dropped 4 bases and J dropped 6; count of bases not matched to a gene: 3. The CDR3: CASSRLAGEDTQYF. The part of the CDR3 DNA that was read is TGTGCCAGCAGCAGACTAGCGGGGGAGGATACG.

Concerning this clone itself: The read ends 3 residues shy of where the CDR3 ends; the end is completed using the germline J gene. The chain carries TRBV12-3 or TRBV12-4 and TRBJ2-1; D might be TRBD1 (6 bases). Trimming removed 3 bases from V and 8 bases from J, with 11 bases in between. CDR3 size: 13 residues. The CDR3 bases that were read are TGTGCCAGCAGTTTTGACAGGCGGCATGAG. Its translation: CASSFDRRHE. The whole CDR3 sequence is CASSFDRRHEQFF.

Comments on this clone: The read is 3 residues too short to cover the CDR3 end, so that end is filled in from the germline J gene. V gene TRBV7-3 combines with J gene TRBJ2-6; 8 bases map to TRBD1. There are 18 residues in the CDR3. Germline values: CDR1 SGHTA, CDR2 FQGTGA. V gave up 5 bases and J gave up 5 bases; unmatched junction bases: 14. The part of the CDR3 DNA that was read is TGTGCCAGCAGCCCCACGGGCAGGGGGCTTTCGTGGGCCAACGTC. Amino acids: CASSPTGRGLSWANV. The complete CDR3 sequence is CASSPTGRGLSWANVLTF.

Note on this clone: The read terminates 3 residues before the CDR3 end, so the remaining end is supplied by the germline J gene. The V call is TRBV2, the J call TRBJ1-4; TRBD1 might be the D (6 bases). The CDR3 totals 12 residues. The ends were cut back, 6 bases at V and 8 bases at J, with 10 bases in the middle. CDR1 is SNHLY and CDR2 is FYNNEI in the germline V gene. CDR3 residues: CASRQGFEKLFF. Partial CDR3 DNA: TGTGCCAGCAGGCAGGGGTTCGAAAAA.

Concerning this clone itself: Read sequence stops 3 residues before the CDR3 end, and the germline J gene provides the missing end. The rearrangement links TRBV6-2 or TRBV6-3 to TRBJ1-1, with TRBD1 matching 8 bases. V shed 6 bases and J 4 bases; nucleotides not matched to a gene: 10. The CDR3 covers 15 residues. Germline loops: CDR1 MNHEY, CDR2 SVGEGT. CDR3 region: CASRGRGRSGTEAFF. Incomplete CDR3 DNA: TGTGCCAGCAGGGGCAGGGGGCGGTCGGGCACTGAA.

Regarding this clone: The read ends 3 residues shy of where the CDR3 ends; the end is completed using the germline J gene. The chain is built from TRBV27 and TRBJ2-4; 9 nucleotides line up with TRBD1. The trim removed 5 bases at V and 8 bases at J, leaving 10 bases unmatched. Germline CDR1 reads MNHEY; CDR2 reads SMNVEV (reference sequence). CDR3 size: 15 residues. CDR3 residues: CASSPPGTGKDIQYF. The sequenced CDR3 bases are TGTGCCAGCAGTCCGCCCGGGACAGGGAAGGACATT.

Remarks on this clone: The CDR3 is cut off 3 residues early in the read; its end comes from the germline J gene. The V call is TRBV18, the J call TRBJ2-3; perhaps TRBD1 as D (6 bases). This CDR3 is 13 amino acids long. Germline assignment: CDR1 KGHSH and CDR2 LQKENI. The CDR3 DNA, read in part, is TGTGCCAGCTCACCAGGGGGCTCGCAGCCG. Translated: CASSPGGSQP. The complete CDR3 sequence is CASSPGGSQPQYF.